A selection of T cell receptor beta chains follows, all from one sample in a study of cytotoxic CD8 clonotypes in ibrutinib-treated CLL. TCRdb keeps only in-frame clones here, not all; method: immunoSEQ multiplex PCR. The sample carries 200,000 to 250,000 clones, just under 80% recorded once. The sample here was PBMCs, taken after 12 months of ibrutinib treatment. These receptor sequences come from a human donor with chronic lymphocytic leukemia. The CDR3 runs from the conserved cysteine through the conserved F or W. The D gene is left open where the match is weak. A row's size may be missing; if present it is once, few, many or a size class.

-	13	TRBV5-1	TRBJ2-1	once	CASSTWIANEQFF	TGCGCCAGCAGCACCTGGATCGCCAATGAGCAGTTCTTC
TRBD1	15	TRBV13	TRBJ2-3	-	CASRQRTGSTDTQYF	TGTGCCAGCAGACAGAGGACAGGTTCTACAGATACGCAGTATTTT
-	16	TRBV6-5	TRBJ2-1	-	CASSYSTGLPNNEQFF	TGTGCCAGCAGTTACTCGACGGGGCTCCCTAACAATGAGCAGTTCTTC
-	19	TRBV11-2	TRBJ1-2	few	CASSLLRGSVRDGNYGYTF	TGTGCCAGCAGCTTACTTCGGGGGTCGGTCAGGGACGGAAACTATGGCTACACCTTC
-	15	TRBV5-1	TRBJ1-3	few	CASSPDSNSGNTIYF	TGCGCCAGCAGCCCTGACTCCAACTCTGGAAACACCATATATTTT
-	16	TRBV4-1	TRBJ1-2	-	CASSQDQQPANYGYTF	TGCGCCAGCAGCCAAGATCAACAGCCGGCTAACTATGGCTACACCTTC
TRBD1	15	TRBV11-1	TRBJ1-2	-	CASSSGQGPFYGYTF	TGTGCCAGCAGCTCGGGACAGGGGCCTTTCTATGGCTACACCTTC
-	15	TRBV5-1	TRBJ1-4	-	CASSQSGYRDEKLFF	TGCGCCAGCAGCCAGAGTGGGTATCGGGATGAAAAACTGTTTTTT
-	16	TRBV6-8	TRBJ1-1	-	CASSYFGGGPNTEAFF	TGTGCCAGCAGTTACTTCGGGGGGGGTCCGAACACTGAAGCTTTCTTT
-	13	TRBV7-3	TRBJ1-6	-	CASSLTPGSPLHF	TGTGCCAGCAGCTTAACCCCGGGTTCACCCCTCCACTTT
TRBD2	14	TRBV30	TRBJ2-3	-	CAWSGGAGTDTQYF	TGTGCCTGGAGCGGGGGGGCGGGGACAGATACGCAGTATTTT
-	15	TRBV2	TRBJ1-1	-	CASSEQGSRDTEAFF	TGTGCCAGCAGTGAACAGGGTTCGAGGGACACTGAAGCTTTCTTT
TRBD1	13	TRBV5-1	TRBJ1-1	-	CASSQTGDTEAFF	TGCGCCAGCAGCCAGACAGGGGACACTGAAGCTTTCTTT
-	14	TRBV11-2	TRBJ2-4	-	CASSLGTPRDIQYF	TGTGCCAGCAGCCTCGGGACCCCGAGGGACATTCAGTACTTC
-	13	TRBV10-2	TRBJ2-2	-	CASSEGGIGELFF	TGCGCCAGCAGTGAGGGAGGGATCGGGGAGCTGTTTTTT
-	15	TRBV25-1	TRBJ1-2	-	CASSESRTERKGYTF	TGTGCCAGCAGTGAATCCAGGACGGAGAGGAAGGGCTACACCTTC
-	15	TRBV14	TRBJ1-2	-	CASSPHRDGDYGYTF	TGTGCCAGCAGCCCTCACCGGGACGGCGACTATGGCTACACCTTC
-	19	TRBV5-6	TRBJ2-1	-	CASSLAGLRTAWVHNEQFF	TGTGCCAGCAGCTTGGCCGGACTTAGGACAGCCTGGGTCCACAATGAGCAGTTCTTC
-	14	TRBV4-1	TRBJ2-7	-	CASSQVVGIYEQYF	TGCGCCAGCAGCCAAGTTGTGGGAATCTACGAGCAGTACTTC
TRBD1	15	TRBV2	TRBJ1-5	-	CASSWDRGVNQPQHF	TGTGCCAGCAGCTGGGACAGGGGGGTCAATCAGCCCCAGCATTTT
-	15	TRBV23-1	TRBJ1-5	-	CASRRPRQLDQPQHF	TGCGCCAGCAGGAGGCCACGACAACTTGATCAGCCCCAGCATTTT
-	13	TRBV18	TRBJ2-2	-	CASSPRETGELFF	TGTGCCAGCTCACCCCGAGAGACCGGGGAGCTGTTTTTT
TRBD1	15	TRBV2	TRBJ1-2	-	CASSGKTQGAVGYTF	TGTGCCAGCAGTGGCAAAACACAGGGGGCTGTCGGCTACACCTTC
-	14	TRBV5-6	TRBJ2-7	-	CASSLDSYSYEQYF	TGTGCCAGCAGCTTAGACAGCTACTCCTACGAGCAGTACTTC
TRBD1	14	TRBV16	TRBJ1-2	-	CASSQFGTAYGYTF	TGTGCCAGCAGCCAATTTGGGACAGCCTATGGCTACACCTTC